This TCR beta chain was documented in a study of CD8 T cells in Susac syndrome. The CDR3 sequence is 15 residues long. The germline V gene encodes CDR1 SGDLS and CDR2 YYNGEE. The V gene lost 2 bases and the J gene lost 5 bases, with 13 bases spanning the gap. From blood CD8+ and CD4+ T cells, the TCR beta chain was sequenced. CD8+ and CD4+ T cells were negatively isolated; TEMRA cells were FACS-enriched. For this clonotype: Its antigen is unidentified.

Random hexamers were used to reverse transcribe an amount of about 0.45 to 1 ug RNA. The authors amplified TCR beta CDR3 across 54 Vbeta and 13 Jbeta using immunoSEQ multiplex PCR. TCRdb recomputed calls from the immunoSEQ multiplex PCR reads with MiXCR, one row per CDR3 protein. The data contain around 180,000 distinct CDR3 sequences, roughly 92% of them seen just once; the ten biggest clones take up 0.09% to 0.095%. Study-wide findings and caveats: The study admitted that it had a relatively small number of individuals in its TCR sequencing and HLA analysis.

Sample: CD4+ T cells from PBMCs. V and J are TRBV9 and TRBJ2-2, with a possible D match to TRBD2 (6 bases). This receptor was obtained from a human donor with multiple sclerosis. The chain's CDR3 is CASSVGTLSTGELFF. The CDR3 DNA reads as TGTGCCAGCAGCGTGGGGACTCTATCAACCGGGGAGCTGTTTTTT.